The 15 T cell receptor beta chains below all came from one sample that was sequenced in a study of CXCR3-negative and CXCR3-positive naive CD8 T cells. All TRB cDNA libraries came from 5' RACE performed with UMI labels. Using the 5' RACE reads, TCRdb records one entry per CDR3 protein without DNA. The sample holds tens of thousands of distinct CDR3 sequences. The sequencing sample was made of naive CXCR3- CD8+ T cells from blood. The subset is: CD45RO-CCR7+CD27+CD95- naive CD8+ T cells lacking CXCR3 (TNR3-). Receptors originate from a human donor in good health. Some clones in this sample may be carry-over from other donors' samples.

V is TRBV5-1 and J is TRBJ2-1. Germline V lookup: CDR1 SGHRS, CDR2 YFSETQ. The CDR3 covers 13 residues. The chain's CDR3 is CASSLDARPEQFF.

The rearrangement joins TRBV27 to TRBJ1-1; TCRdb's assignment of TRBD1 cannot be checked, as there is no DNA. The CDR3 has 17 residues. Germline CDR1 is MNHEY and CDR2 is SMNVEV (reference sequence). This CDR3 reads CASSSPSGTGGNTEAFF.

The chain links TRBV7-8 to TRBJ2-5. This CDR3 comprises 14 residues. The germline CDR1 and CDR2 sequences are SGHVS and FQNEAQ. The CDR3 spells CASSYGVYQETQYF.

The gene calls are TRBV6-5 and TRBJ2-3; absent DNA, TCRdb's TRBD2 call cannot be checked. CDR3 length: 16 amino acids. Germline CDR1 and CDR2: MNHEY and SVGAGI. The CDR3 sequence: CASSRTSGGAPDTQYF.

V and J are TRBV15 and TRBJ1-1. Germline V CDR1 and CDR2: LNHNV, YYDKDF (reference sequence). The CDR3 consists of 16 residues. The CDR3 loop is CATSRDFSDGYTEAFF.

The CDR3 is CSVEEGTPSGLSEQYF. The gene calls are TRBV29-1 and TRBJ2-7; TCRdb gives TRBD2 as the D gene, but with no DNA this cannot be confirmed. This CDR3 spans 16 amino acids. CDR1 is SQVTM, CDR2 ANQGSEA, per germline.

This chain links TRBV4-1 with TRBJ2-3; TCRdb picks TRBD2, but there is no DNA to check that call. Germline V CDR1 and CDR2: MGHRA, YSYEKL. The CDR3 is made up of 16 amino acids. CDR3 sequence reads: CASSLRLAGVEDTQYF.

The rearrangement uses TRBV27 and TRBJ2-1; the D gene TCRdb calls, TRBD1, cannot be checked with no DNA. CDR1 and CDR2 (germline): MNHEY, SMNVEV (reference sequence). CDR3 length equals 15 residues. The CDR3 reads CASSPDRGMAYEQFF.

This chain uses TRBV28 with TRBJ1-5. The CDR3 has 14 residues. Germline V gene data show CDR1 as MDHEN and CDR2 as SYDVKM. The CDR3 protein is CASRYRRYNQPQHF.

CDR3: CSVERGMNTEAFF. The rearrangement joins TRBV29-1 to TRBJ1-1; TCRdb picks TRBD1, but there is no DNA to check that call. CDR1 and CDR2 from the germline V gene are SQVTM and ANQGSEA. This CDR3 region has 13 residues.

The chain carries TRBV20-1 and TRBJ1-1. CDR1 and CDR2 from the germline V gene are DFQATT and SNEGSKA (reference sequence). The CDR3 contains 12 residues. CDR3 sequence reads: CSARVSDTEAFF.

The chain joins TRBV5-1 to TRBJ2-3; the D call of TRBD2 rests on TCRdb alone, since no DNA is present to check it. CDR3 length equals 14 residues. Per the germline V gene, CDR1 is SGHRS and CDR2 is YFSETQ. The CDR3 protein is CASSLAVRTDTQYF. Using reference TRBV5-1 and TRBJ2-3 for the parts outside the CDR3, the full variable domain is KAGVTQTPRYLIKTRGQQVTLSCSPISGHRSVSWYQQTPGQGLQFLFEYFSETQRNKGNFPGRFSGRQFSNSRSEMNVSTLELGDSALYLCASSLAVRTDTQYFGPGTRLTVL.

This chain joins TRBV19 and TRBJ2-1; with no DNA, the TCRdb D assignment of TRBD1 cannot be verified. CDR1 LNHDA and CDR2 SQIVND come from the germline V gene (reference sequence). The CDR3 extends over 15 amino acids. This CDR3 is CASSIYRGEYNEQFF. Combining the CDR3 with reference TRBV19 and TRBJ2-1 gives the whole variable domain DGGITQSPKYLFRKEGQNVTLSCEQNLNHDAMYWYRQDPGQGLRLIYYSQIVNDFQKGDIAEGYSVSREKKESFPLTVTSAQKNPTAFYLCASSIYRGEYNEQFFGPGTRLTVL.

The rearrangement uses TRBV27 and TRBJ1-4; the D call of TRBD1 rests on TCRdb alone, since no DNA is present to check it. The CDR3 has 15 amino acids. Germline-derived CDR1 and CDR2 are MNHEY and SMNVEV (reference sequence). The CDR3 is CASSPLEGANEKLFF. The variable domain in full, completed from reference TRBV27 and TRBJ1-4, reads EAQVTQNPRYLITVTGKKLTVTCSQNMNHEYMSWYRQDPGLGLRQIYYSMNVEVTDKGDVPEGYKVSRKEKRNFPLILESPSPNQTSLYFCASSPLEGANEKLFFGSGTQLSVL.

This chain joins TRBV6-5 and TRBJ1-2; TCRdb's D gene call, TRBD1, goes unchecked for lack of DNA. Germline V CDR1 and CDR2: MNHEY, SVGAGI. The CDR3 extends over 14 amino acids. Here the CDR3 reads CASSLRGELSGYTF.